The source of this T cell receptor (beta chain) is a study of cytomegalovirus exposure and HLA in healthy donors. Study as a whole: An earlier analysis found some 100 million unique TCR beta sequences from around 180 million T cells.

In regard to this clone: The antigen is not known.

Trimming shortened V by 5 bases and J by 4 bases, and 15 bases separated the two germline ends. Germline-derived CDR1 and CDR2 are SEHNR and FQNEAQ (reference sequence). This CDR3 has 15 amino acids. Amplification used 60 Vbeta primers and 13 Jbeta primers. Profiled with immunoSEQ multiplex PCR; TCRdb holds only in-frame clones, not every one. The sample has approximately 130,000 clones; around 70% are singletons. Points from the study as a whole: In an earlier analysis, about 87% or about 30%: the productive usage of most TCR beta V segments. CMV serostatus was the sole immune exposure information available.

The chain combines TRBV7-9 with TRBJ2-1; the D gene is possibly TRBD2 (5 bases). This clonotype originated in a man under 40 in good health and CMV-seronegative. Input material: PBMCs. The CDR3: CASSPGKDGYNEQFF. The CDR3 DNA sequence: TGTGCCAGCAGCCCCGGGAAAGACGGTTACAATGAGCAGTTCTTC.